This TCR beta chain was recorded in a study of cytomegalovirus exposure and HLA in healthy donors (dated by TCRdb to about 2017). Regarding the study in general: According to an earlier analysis of a few hundred of the donors, roughly 180 million T cells yielded 120 million or so unique TCR beta sequences and approximately 300 Gb of sequence data. An early release that covered about 600 HLA-typed donors contained around 300 gigabases of sequencing data and 75 million to 100 million unique TCR sequences. Among the roughly 430 genotyped donors, around 81% belonged to the genetic ancestry cluster associated with self-reported Caucasian donors. The study aimed to test whether cataloging public T cell receptors could reveal signatures of past pathogen exposure. The study used immunosequencing to profile the T cell repertoires of around 600 subjects and linked those repertoires to cytomegalovirus serostatus. A separate validation cohort of some 130 different subjects was used in addition to the approximately 700-subject first cohort. The study combined high-throughput TCR immunosequencing, statistical association of individual TCRs with disease status, and machine learning to predict cytomegalovirus infection status. In a later analysis, previously published TCR beta repertoires from about 640 donors were re-analyzed and high-resolution HLA genotyping was added so that TCR occurrence patterns could be studied. The later analysis used no new phenotypic data to find candidate immune exposures, relying instead on TCR beta sequences and their occurrence across donors. An earlier analysis of 587 of the donors applied high-throughput TCR beta sequencing to assess whether each TCR beta V gene segment acted as functional or pseudogenic. Donor age, sex, ethnicity and CMV serostatus were compiled together with the repertoire data. A later genetic analysis took genome-wide SNP genotypes for about 55% of the 666 donors and used that subset as a discovery cohort. Every discovery cohort repertoire had been produced on one sequencing platform. HLA typing covered class I and class II loci at four-digit resolution. The number of donors typed differed by locus, with 629-630 for A, B, C, DRB1 and DQB1, roughly 520 for DQA1, approximately 570 for DPA1, and some 470 for DPB1. About five DR-DQ haplotypes were handled as single units for association and clustering because linkage in the cohort was strong. Among around 400 genotyped donors of the cohort, an average of around 240,000 unique TCR beta nucleotide sequences were sequenced per donor, roughly 20% of them non-productive.

To prepare the library, the immunoSEQ multiplex PCR assay was applied. For the multiplex PCR, a mixture combining 60 forward primers for TCR Vbeta segments and 13 reverse primers for TCR Jbeta segments was used. A multiplex PCR assay on genomic DNA amplified the CDR3 region of rearranged TCR beta genes. Amplified TCR beta libraries were sequenced as 87-base-pair reads on the Illumina HiSeq System. On the study's bioinformatics: In a later analysis, some 80 million unique TCR beta chains were counted across the approximately 670 repertoires, and roughly 11 million of these chains were shared by at least two donors. Raw reads were error-corrected and collapsed into unique sequences by a nearest-neighbor algorithm in which closely related sequences were merged to remove PCR and sequencing errors. Alignment of CDR3 sequences to IMGT reference sequences was used to assign V, D and J gene segments. For a sequence to be retained, a match of at least six nucleotides to both a V gene segment and a J gene segment was required. Rearrangements were called productive when the CDR3 lacked stop codons and stayed in frame with V and J; all others were non-productive. Following IMGT convention, CDR3 was defined as the stretch from the second conserved V-encoded cysteine up to the conserved J-encoded phenylalanine. The earlier analysis of about 610 of the donors excluded sequences that lacked an unambiguous match to a single V gene segment. An earlier analysis of several hundred of the donors called V segments functional above 56.7% productive rearrangements and segregating when the between-donor standard deviation exceeded 5%. A statistical classification framework was built to diagnose cytomegalovirus status from the catalog of TCR beta chain sequences. In a later analysis, V and J genes were assigned by comparing TCR nucleotide sequences against IMGT/GENE-DB human TR gene sequences. The TCRdist pipeline was used in a later analysis to assign CDR3 sequences and most-parsimonious VDJ recombination scenarios. In a later analysis, each TCR beta chain was defined by its CDR3 amino acid sequence together with its V-gene family, and reads without a unique V-gene family were excluded. To address suspected cross-contamination and a sequencing artifact, a later analysis removed a few hundred highly shared, low-generation-probability nucleotide sequences. A later analysis calculated a clonal expansion index for each public chain from normalized within-repertoire ranks of inferred template counts. In a later analysis, generation probabilities were computed using a VDJ recombination model fitted to out-of-frame rearrangements, and the results were checked against IGoR. A later analysis scored TCR-TCR, TCR-HLA and TCR-CMV co-occurrence with hypergeometric tests, applying a repertoire-size bias correction to TCR pairs. To estimate false discovery rates, a later analysis permuted the HLA or CMV assignments 20 times. In a later analysis, co-occurring TCRs were grouped with DBSCAN, and TCRdist sequence similarity was added when clustering was performed within HLA-allele-positive subsets. For co-occurrence clustering, repertoires with fewer than 30,000 or more than 120,000 public chains were excluded, along with a handful of repertoires with anomalous nucleotide sharing. TCRdb provides this immuneACCESS table in a form limited to in-frame rearrangements. Some clones are lacking; in checked studies, under half of them reflect an unresolved V gene, and why the rest are absent is not known. V and J calls plus clone size are reproduced from that table; the DNA served to infer D and trimming. Counted in this sample were around 150,000 clones; less than 65% of them appeared once. 2.5% to 3.5% of the sample is held by the ten biggest clonotypes.

From a lookup of the germline V gene (reference sequence), CDR1 and CDR2 are LNHNV and YYDKDF. V loses 0 bases of germline sequence and J loses 2 bases, and the interval between the two ends is 8 bases. From the cysteine up to the phenylalanine, the CDR3 has a length of 16 residues. Solely the CDR3 DNA is kept, with 48 bases framed from the first base. Paper-wide results and their limitations: Specific HLA alleles were associated with 15,000 to 20,000 TCR beta sequences at a false discovery rate of 0.05 in a later analysis. Because counts were too low, more than 15 rarely observed V segments, including chromosome 9 orphons, were excluded from the earlier analysis of 587 of the donors. Correlated functional status among segregating V segments might reflect linkage disequilibrium, but an unknown experimental factor could not be ruled out. In both the original and validation cohorts, the classifier was reported to diagnose cytomegalovirus status with high specificity and sensitivity. A later analysis found that most CMV-associated TCR beta chains appeared HLA-restricted, with HLA associations seemingly driven largely by CMV exposure. Across donors, most TCR sequences were observed very rarely, whereas some public TCRs were present in many individuals. It was suggested by the authors that the approach could potentially be generalized to other disease states and immunological phenotypes. V-gene and J-gene trimming of TCR beta chains was associated with a missense DCLRE1C variant in a later genetic analysis, and the association was replicated in an independent cohort. Some IMGT-functional V segments, including TRBV6-2 and TRBV6-3, could not be told apart with the 87-base-pair reads, so those segments were excluded. In vitro tests confirmed that a few of the cytomegalovirus-associated TCR beta chains recognize cytomegalovirus antigens. In this cohort, only TCR beta chains were sequenced, and detectable features were limited by the absence of alpha or paired-chain data. Strong co-occurrence of HLA alleles, especially DR and DQ, made assigning TCR associations to individual alleles difficult. A total of about 180 TCR beta chains were listed by the study as associated with cytomegalovirus. A later genetic analysis reported fewer N-insertions in productive TCRs among donors in an Asian-associated ancestry cluster than the roughly 720-donor mean. In a later analysis, HLA-associated TCR beta chains were found to be more clonally expanded and to have lower generation probabilities than equally common non-associated chains. Presence/absence analyses assumed roughly uniform sequencing depth across donors, an assumption that may not hold. Because some donors lacked HLA typing at each locus, the association tests relied only on the typed subset. According to a later analysis, parvovirus B19, influenza, CMV and Epstein-Barr virus appeared linked to several top co-occurrence clusters. The sequencing pipeline was judged likely to have produced a cluster of highly shared sequence variants as a technical artifact. For the cohort, immune exposure information was limited to CMV serostatus. An earlier analysis of several hundred of the donors showed that most TCR beta V segments appeared in productive rearrangements either about 90% or about 30% of the time, which broadly matched IMGT annotations. A further reported finding was that TCR beta sequences accurately predicted the HLA-A and HLA-B alleles for most subjects in the first cohort. In a later analysis, TCR association rates were found to vary across HLA loci, with the most associated TCRs seen for DRB1 alleles and the fewest for HLA-C alleles.

This clone has only a few counts. Which antigen it targets is not known. No base quality values were provided; no much bigger clone lies one nucleotide off. In total, 630 or so healthy bone marrow donors made up the cohort. At the time of sampling, every cohort member was nominally healthy, though immune exposures that went unrecorded were likely present. The donor tested CMV seropositive, placing the donor among the 310 or so seropositive members of the cohort. Each donor provided a peripheral blood sample, and peripheral blood mononuclear cells were used for TCR beta sequencing. The Qiagen DNeasy Blood Extraction Kit was used to extract genomic DNA from the blood cell samples.

This sequence originates from a woman in her thirties in good health and CMV-seropositive. The chain uses TRBV15 and TRBJ2-6; TRBD1 is possibly the D segment (6 matching bases). Sequencing was carried out using PBMCs. CDR3 loop: CATSREQGTGANVLTF. The DNA is as follows: TGTGCCACCAGCAGAGAACAGGGAACTGGGGCCAACGTCCTGACTTTC.